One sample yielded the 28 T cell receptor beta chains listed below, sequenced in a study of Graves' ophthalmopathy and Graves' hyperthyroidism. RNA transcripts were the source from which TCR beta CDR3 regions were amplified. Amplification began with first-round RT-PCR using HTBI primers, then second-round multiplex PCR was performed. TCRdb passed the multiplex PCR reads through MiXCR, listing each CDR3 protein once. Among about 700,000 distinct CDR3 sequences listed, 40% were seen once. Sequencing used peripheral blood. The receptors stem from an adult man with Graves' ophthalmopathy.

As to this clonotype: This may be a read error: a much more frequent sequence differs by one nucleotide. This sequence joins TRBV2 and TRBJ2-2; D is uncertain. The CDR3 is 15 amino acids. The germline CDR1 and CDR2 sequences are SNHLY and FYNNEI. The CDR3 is CAGSEARTNTGELFF. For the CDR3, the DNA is TGTGCCGGCAGTGAAGCTCGGACGAACACCGGGGAGCTGTTTTTT.

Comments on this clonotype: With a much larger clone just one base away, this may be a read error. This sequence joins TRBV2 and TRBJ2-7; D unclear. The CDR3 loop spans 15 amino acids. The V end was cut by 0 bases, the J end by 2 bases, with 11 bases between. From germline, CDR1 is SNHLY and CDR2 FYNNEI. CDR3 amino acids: CASSEARRLAYEQYF. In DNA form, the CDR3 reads TGTGCCAGCAGTGAAGCTCGCCGGTTAGCCTACGAGCAGTACTTC.

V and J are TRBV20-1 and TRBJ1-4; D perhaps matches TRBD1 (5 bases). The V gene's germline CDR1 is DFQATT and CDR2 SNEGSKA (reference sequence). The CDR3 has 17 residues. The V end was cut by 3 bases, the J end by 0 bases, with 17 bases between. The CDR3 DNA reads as TGCAGTGCTAGGGATGGGGGGGGAGAAGCAACTAATGAAAAACTGTTTTTT. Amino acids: CSARDGGGEATNEKLFF.

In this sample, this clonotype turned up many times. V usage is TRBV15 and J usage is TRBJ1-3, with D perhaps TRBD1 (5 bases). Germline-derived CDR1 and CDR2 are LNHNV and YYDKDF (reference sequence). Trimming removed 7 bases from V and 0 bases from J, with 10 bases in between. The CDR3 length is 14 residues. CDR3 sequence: CATNQGLSGNTIYF. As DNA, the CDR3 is TGTGCCACCAACCAGGGCCTCTCTGGAAACACCATATATTTT. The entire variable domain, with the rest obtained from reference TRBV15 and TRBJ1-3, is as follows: DAMVIQNPRYQVTQFGKPVTLSCSQTLNHNVMYWYQQKSSQAPKLLFHYYDKDFNNEADTPDNFQSRRPNTSFCFLDIRSPGLGDTAMYLCATNQGLSGNTIYFGEGSWLTVV.

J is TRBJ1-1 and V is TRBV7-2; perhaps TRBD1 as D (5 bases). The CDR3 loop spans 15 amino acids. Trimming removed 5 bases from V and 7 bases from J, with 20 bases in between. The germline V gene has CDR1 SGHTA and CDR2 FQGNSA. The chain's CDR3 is CASSQDQTALLEAFF. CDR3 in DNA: TGTGCCAGCAGCCAAGATCAGACAGCGCTCCTTGAAGCTTTCTTT.

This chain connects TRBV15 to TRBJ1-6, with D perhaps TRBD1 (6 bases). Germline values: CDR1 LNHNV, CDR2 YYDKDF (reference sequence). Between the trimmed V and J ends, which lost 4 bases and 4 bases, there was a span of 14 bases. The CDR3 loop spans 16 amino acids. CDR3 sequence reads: CATSNKQGSYNSPLHF. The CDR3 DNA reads TGTGCCACCAGCAACAAACAGGGCTCATATAATTCACCCCTCCACTTT.

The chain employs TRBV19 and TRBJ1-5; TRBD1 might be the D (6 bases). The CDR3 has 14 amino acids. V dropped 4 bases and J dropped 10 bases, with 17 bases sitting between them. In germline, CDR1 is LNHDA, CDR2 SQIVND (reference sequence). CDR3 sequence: CASSTLTGPVPQHF. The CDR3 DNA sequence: TGTGCCAGTAGTACTTTGACAGGACCCGTCCCCCAGCATTTT.

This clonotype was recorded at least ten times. The chain's CDR3 is CASSPLSNSPLHF. The CDR3 coding sequence is TGTGCCAGCAGCCCCCTGAGCAATTCACCCCTCCACTTT. This chain uses TRBV9 with TRBJ1-6, with D hard to call. The germline gives CDR1 SGDLS, CDR2 YYNGEE. Trimming shortened V by 4 bases and J by 7 bases, and 9 bases separated the two germline ends. The CDR3 totals 13 residues.

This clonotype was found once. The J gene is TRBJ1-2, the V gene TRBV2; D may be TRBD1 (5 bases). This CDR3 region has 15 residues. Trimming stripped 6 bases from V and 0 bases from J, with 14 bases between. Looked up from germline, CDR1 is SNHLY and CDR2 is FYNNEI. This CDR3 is CASRTGDAANYGYTF. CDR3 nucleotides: TGTGCCAGCAGGACCGGGGACGCAGCTAACTATGGCTACACCTTC.

CDR3 sequence (DNA): TGCAGTGCTAGATTGGAATCACAGGGGACCCAGTACTTC. Its protein product is CSARLESQGTQYF. This chain connects TRBV20-1 to TRBJ2-5; D possibly corresponds to TRBD1 (6 bases). The germline V gene has CDR1 DFQATT and CDR2 SNEGSKA (reference sequence). With 2 bases removed from V and 7 bases from J, the gap between germline ends came to 14 bases. CDR3 length: 13 residues.

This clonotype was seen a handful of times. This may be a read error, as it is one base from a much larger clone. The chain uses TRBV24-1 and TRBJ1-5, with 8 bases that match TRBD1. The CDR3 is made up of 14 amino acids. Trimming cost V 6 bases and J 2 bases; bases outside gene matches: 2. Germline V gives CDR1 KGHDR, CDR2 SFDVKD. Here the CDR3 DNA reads TGTGCCACCAGTTCACAGGGGGGCAATCAGCCCCAGCATTTT. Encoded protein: CATSSQGGNQPQHF.

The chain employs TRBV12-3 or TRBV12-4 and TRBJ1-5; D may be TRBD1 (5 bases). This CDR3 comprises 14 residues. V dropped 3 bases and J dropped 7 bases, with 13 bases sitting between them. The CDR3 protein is CASSFFQGVQPQHF. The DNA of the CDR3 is TGTGCCAGCAGTTTTTTCCAGGGAGTACAGCCCCAGCATTTT.

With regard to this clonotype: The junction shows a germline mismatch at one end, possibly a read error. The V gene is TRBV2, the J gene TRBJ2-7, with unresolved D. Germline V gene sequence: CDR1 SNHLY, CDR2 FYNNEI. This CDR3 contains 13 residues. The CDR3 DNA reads TGTGCCAGCAGTGAATGGGATTCCTACGAGCACTACTTC. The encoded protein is CASSEWDSYEHYF.

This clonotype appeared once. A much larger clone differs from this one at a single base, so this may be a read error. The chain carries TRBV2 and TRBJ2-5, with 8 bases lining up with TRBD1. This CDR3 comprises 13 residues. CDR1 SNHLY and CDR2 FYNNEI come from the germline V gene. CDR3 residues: CASSGQGQETRYF. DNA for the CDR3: TGTGCCAGCAGTGGACAGGGGCAAGAGACCCGGTACTTC.

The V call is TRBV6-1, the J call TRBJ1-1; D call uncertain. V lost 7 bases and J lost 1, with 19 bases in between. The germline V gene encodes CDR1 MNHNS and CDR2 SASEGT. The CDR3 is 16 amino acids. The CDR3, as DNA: TGTGCCAGCACTCTAACACCCCAACCGCAGAACACTGAAGCTTTCTTT. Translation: CASTLTPQPQNTEAFF.

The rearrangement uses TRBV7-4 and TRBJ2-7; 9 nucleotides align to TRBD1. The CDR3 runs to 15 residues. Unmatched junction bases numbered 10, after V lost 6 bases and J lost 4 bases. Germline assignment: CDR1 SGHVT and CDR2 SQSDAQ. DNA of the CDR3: TGTGCCAGCAGTGAAATTGGGACAGGGACGTACGAGCAGTACTTC. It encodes CASSEIGTGTYEQYF. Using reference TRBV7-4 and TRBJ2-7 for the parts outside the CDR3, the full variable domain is GAGVSQSPRYKVAKRGRDVALRCDSISGHVTLYWYRQTLGQGSEVLTYSQSDAQRDKSGRPSGRFSAERPERSVSTLKIQRTEQGDSAVYLCASSEIGTGTYEQYFGPGTRLTVT.

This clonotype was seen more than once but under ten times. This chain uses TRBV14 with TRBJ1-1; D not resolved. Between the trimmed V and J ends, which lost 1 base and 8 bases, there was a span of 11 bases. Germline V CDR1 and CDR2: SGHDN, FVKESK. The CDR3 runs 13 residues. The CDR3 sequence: CASSQVSRSEAFF. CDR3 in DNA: TGTGCCAGCAGCCAAGTCTCACGATCGGAAGCTTTCTTT.

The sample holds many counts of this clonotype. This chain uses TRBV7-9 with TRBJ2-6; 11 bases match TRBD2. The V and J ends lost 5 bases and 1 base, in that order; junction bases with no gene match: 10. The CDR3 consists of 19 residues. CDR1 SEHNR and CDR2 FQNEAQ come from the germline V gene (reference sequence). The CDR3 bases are TGTGCCAGCAGCGGACCGGAGGTAGCGGGAGGGTCTGGGGCCAACGTCCTGACTTTC. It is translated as CASSGPEVAGGSGANVLTF.

The CDR3 protein is CSVVVRTGANVLTF. CDR3 bases: TGCAGCGTTGTGGTGCGCACCGGGGCCAACGTCCTGACTTTC. The chain recombines TRBV29-1 with TRBJ2-6, with D uncertain. The germline V gene has CDR1 SQVTM and CDR2 ANQGSEA. Between the trimmed V and J ends, which lost 4 bases and 4 bases, there was a span of 11 bases. This CDR3 is built from 14 residues.

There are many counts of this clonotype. The CDR3 loop reads CASSLTGNEDTEAFF. CDR3 DNA sequence: TGTGCCAGCAGCTTGACAGGGAATGAGGACACTGAAGCTTTCTTT. The chain couples TRBV7-3 to TRBJ1-1, with 7 bases identical to TRBD1. Germline assignment: CDR1 SGHTA and CDR2 FQGTGA. Trimming removed 3 bases from V and 3 bases from J; junction bases left unmatched: 7. The CDR3 contains 15 residues.

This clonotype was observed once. CDR3: CASSEGPGQAYEQYF. CDR3 nucleotide sequence: TGTGCCAGCAGTGAGGGTCCGGGACAGGCCTACGAGCAGTACTTC. The chain links TRBV12-3 or TRBV12-4 to TRBJ2-7, with TRBD1 identical over 8 bases. CDR3 length: 15 amino acids. The junction had 8 bases not matched to a gene; V was cut back by 5 bases and J by 2 bases.

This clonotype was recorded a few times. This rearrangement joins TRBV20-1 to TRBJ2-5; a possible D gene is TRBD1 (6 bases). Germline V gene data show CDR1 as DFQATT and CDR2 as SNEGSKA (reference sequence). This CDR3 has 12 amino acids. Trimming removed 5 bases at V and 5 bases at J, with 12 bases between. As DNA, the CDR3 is TGCAGTGCTGATCCGAGGGGGGAGACCCAGTACTTC. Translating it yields CSADPRGETQYF.

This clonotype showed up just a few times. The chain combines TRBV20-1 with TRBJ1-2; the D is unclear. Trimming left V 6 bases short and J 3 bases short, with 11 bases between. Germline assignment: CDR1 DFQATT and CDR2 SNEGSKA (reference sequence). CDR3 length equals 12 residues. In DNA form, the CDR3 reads TGCAGTGCACCTCCCCGGGACTATGGCTACACCTTC. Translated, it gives CSAPPRDYGYTF.

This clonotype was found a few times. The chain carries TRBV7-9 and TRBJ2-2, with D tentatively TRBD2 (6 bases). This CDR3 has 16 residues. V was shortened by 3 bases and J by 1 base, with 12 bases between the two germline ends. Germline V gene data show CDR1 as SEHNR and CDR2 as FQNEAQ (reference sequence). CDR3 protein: CASSFTGDWNTGELFF. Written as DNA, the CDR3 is TGTGCCAGCAGCTTCACGGGGGATTGGAACACCGGGGAGCTGTTTTTT.

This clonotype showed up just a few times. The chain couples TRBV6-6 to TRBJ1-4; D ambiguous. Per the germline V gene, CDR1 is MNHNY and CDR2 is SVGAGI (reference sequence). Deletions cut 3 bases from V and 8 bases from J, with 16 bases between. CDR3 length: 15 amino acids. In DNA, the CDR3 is TGTGCCAGCAGTTATTCCCTCCGCACATCGGAAAAACTGTTTTTT. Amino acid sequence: CASSYSLRTSEKLFF.

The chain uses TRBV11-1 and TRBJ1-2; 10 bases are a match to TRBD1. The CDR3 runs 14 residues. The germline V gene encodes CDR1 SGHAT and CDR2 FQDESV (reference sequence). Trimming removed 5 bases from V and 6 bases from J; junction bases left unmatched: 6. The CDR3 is CASSHRGTGDGYTF. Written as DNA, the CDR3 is TGTGCCAGCAGCCATCGAGGGACAGGGGATGGCTACACCTTC.

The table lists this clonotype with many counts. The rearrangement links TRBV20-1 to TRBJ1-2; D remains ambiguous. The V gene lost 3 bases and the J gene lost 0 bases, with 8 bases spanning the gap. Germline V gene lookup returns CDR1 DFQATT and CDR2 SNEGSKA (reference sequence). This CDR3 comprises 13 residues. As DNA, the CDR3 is TGCAGTGCTAGGAACACAGCTAACTATGGCTACACCTTC. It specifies CSARNTANYGYTF.

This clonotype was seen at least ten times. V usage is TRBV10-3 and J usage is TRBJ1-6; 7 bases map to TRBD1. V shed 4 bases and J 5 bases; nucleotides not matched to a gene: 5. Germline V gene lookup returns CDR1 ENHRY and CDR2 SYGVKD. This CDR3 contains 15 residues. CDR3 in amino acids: CAISARDRDNSPLHF. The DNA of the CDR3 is TGTGCCATCAGTGCCCGGGACAGAGATAATTCACCCCTCCACTTT.